This entry concerns a single T cell receptor (beta chain). Its cognate antigen has yet to be identified. Base quality data are lacking; no much larger clone is found one base away. The source of the sample is a study of CD8 T cells in Susac syndrome (dated by TCRdb to between 2018 and 2021). About the full investigation: The study used repertoire sequencing to test whether antigen drove CD8+ T cell activation and differentiation in Susac syndrome.

High-throughput TCR beta sequencing profiled peripheral blood CD8+ and CD4+ T cells from healthy donors, Susac syndrome patients and multiple sclerosis patients. Healthy donors were age- and sex-matched controls. Bulk CD8+ and CD4+ T cells were purified magnetically by negative isolation, whereas CD8+ TEMRA cells were enriched by FACS. Blood was collected in EDTA tubes and processed within 24 hours, with PBMCs isolated through density gradient centrifugation. PBMCs intended for TCR sequencing were cryopreserved in liquid nitrogen and were subsequently thawed in a 37 degrees C water bath. The sorted or isolated CD4+, CD8+ and CD8+ TEMRA cells reached a purity of at least 90%. General conclusions and limits of the study: The TCR sequencing and HLA analysis was acknowledged to have included a relatively small number of individuals.

RNA was extracted using the RNeasy kit, and about 0.5 to 1 microgram was reverse transcribed with random hexamers. The immunoSEQ multiplex PCR assay, which covers 54 Vbeta and 13 Jbeta segments, was used to amplify TCR beta CDR3 regions. Bias from PCR amplification was corrected by using a synthetic template baseline for primer optimization and for computational correction. As for how the authors treated the data: Reads were assigned to V, D and J genes according to IMGT and analyzed in immunoSEQ Analyzer, with only productive sequences retained. Clonality was calculated as one minus the Shannon entropy normalized by log2 of the number of productive unique sequences. For each patient and control, public and private clones were evaluated among the 100 most prevalent clones. Clones were defined as Susac-specific if absent from the healthy and MS cohorts, from 1052 published viral clones and from other ImmuneACCESS disease sequences. Using fastp at Q25 and MiXCR, TCRdb reprocessed the public reads and kept productive beta chains. Every entry covers one CDR3 protein and lists the most common genes and DNA from its rows. The authors' filters were not applied to this entry. For this sample the table gives roughly 150,000 distinct CDR3 sequences, of which over 85% were detected only once. The ten top clones hold 0.12% to 0.15% of the sample.

The TCR was taken from a human donor in good health. The source material was CD4+ T cells from PBMCs.

The CDR3 region: CSVEVVGLYGYTF. The DNA sequence is as follows: TGCAGCGTTGAAGTAGTGGGCCTCTATGGCTACACCTTC. Rearrangement joined TRBV29-1 to TRBJ1-2, with the D gene not clear enough to name. CDR1 and CDR2, per the germline V gene, are SQVTM and ANQGSEA. Cut back by 1 base and 4 bases, the V and J ends lie 10 bases apart. From the cysteine through the phenylalanine, the CDR3 covers 13 amino acids. Of all the DNA, just the CDR3 is kept, 39 bases in frame from base 1.